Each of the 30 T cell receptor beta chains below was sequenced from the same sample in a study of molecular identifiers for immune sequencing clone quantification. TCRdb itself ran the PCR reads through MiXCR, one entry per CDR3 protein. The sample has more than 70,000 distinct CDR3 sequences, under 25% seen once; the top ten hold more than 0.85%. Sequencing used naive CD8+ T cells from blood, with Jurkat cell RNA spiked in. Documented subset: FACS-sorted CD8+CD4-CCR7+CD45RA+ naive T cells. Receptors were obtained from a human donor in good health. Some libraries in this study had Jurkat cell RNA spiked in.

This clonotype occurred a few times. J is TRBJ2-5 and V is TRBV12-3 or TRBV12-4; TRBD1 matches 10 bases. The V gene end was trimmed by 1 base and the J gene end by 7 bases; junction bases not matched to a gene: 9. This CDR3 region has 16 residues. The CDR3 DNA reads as TGTGCCAGCAGTTTAGGGACAGGGGGTCTAGGTGGGACCCAGTACTTC. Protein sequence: CASSLGTGGLGGTQYF.

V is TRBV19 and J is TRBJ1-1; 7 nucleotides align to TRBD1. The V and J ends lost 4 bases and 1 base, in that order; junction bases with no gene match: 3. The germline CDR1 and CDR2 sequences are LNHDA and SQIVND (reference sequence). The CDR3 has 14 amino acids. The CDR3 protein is CASSRNRGNTEAFF. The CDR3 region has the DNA TGTGCCAGTAGTAGAAACAGGGGGAACACTGAAGCTTTCTTT.

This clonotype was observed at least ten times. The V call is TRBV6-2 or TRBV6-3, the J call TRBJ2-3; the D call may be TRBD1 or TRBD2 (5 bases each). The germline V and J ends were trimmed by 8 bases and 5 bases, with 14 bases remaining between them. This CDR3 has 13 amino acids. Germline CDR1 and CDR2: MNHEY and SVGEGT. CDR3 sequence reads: CASGGVGRDTQYF. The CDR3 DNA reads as TGTGCCAGCGGGGGAGTCGGAAGAGATACGCAGTATTTT.

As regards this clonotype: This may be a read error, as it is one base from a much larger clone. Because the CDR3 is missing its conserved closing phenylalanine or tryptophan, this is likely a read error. The CDR3 sequence: CASRSNYGYTL. The CDR3 DNA reads TGTGCCAGTCGGAGCAACTATGGCTACACCCTC. This sequence joins TRBV6-5 and TRBJ1-2; D is ambiguous. This CDR3 spans 11 amino acids. Germline CDR1 MNHEY, CDR2 SVGAGI. V gave up 9 bases and J gave up 2 bases, with 7 bases separating them.

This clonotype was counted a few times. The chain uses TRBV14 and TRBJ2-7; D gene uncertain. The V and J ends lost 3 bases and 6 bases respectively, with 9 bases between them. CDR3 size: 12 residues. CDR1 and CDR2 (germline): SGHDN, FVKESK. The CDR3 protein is CASSQGSAEQYF. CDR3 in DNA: TGTGCCAGCAGCCAGGGAAGCGCCGAGCAGTACTTC.

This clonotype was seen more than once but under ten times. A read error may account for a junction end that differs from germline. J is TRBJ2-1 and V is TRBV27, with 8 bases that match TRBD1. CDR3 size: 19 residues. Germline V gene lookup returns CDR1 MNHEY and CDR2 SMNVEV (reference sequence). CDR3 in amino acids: CASTQPIPGTGLSHNEQFF. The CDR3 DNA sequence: TGTGCCAGCACCCAACCCATTCCCGGGACAGGTCTCTCCCACAATGAGCAGTTCTTC.

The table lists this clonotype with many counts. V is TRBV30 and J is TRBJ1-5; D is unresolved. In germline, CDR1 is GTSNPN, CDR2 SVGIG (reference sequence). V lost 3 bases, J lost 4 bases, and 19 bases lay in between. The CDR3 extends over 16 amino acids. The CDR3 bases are TGTGCCTGGAGGTCGGCCGTTGGGCAGCCAAATCAGCCCCAGCATTTT. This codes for CAWRSAVGQPNQPQHF. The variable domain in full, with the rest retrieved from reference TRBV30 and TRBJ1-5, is SQTIHQWPATLVQPVGSPLSLECTVEGTSNPNLYWYRQAAGRGLQLLFYSVGIGQISSEVPQNLSASRPQDRQFILSSKKLLLSDSGFYLCAWRSAVGQPNQPQHFGDGTRLSIL.

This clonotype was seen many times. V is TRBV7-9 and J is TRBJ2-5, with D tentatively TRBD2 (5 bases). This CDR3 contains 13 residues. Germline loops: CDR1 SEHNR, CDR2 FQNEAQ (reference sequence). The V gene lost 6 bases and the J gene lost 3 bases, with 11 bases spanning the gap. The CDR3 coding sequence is TGTGCCAGCAGTCCCGGGATAGAAGAGACCCAGTACTTC. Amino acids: CASSPGIEETQYF.

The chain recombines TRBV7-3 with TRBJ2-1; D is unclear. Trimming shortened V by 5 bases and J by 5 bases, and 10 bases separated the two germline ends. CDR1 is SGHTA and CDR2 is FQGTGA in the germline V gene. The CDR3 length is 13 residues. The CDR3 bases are TGTGCCAGCAGCCTTATGGGTAACAATGAGCAGTTCTTC. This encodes CASSLMGNNEQFF. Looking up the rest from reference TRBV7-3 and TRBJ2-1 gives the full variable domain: GAGVSQTPSNKVTEKGKYVELRCDPISGHTALYWYRQSLGQGPEFLIYFQGTGAADDSGLPNDRFFAVRPEGSVSTLKIQRTERGDSAVYLCASSLMGNNEQFFGPGTRLTVL.

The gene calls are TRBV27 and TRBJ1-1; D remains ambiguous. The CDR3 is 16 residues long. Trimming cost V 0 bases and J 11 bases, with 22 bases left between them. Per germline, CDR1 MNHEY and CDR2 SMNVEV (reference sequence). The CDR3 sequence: CASSLSPAAAYGLAFF. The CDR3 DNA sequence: TGTGCCAGCAGTTTATCCCCGGCTGCGGCATACGGGTTGGCTTTCTTT.

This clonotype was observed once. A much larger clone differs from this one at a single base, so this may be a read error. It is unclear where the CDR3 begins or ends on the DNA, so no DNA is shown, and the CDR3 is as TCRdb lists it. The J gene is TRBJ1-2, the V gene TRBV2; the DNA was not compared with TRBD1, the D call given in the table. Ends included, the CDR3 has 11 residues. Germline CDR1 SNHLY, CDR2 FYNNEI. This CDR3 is CANHRGYGCTF.

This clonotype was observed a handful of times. The CDR3 loop is CASSAGPPEAFF. CDR3 nucleotides: TGTGCCAGCAGCGCGGGTCCGCCTGAAGCTTTCTTT. The V and J genes are TRBV9 and TRBJ1-1; D remains unclear. V shed 3 bases and J shed 6 bases, with 9 bases lying between them. The length of the CDR3 is 12 residues. The V gene's germline CDR1 is SGDLS and CDR2 YYNGEE.

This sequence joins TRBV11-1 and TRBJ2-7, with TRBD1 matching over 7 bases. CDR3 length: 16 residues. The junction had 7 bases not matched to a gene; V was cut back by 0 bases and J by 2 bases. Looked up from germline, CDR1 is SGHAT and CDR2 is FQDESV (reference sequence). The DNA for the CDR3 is TGTGCCAGCAGCTTAGCTTCTGGGCAGGGGGCCTACGAGCAGTACTTC. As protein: CASSLASGQGAYEQYF.

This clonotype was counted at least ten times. CDR3: CASSQVAGGYQETQYF. The CDR3 DNA sequence: TGTGCCAGCAGCCAAGTTGCGGGGGGGTACCAAGAGACCCAGTACTTC. The chain recombines TRBV14 with TRBJ2-5; 9 bases are a match to TRBD2. The ends lost 1 base at V and 0 bases at J; junction bases unmatched: 3. The germline V gene has CDR1 SGHDN and CDR2 FVKESK. The CDR3 sequence is 16 residues long.

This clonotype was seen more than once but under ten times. The CDR3 region is CASSLPLNDEQYF. Written as DNA, the CDR3 is TGTGCCAGCAGCTTACCATTAAATGACGAGCAGTACTTC. The J gene is TRBJ2-7, the V gene TRBV7-9, with D uncertain. Trimming removed 2 bases from V and 5 bases from J, with 10 bases in between. Germline values: CDR1 SEHNR, CDR2 FQNEAQ (reference sequence). This CDR3 is built from 13 residues.

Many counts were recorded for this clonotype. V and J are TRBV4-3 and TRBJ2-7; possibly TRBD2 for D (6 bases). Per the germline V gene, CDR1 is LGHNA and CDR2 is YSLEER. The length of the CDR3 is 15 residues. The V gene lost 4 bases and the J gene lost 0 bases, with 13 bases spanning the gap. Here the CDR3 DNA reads TGCGCCAGCAGCCCCGGAGCGGGCTCCTCCTACGAGCAGTACTTC. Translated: CASSPGAGSSYEQYF.

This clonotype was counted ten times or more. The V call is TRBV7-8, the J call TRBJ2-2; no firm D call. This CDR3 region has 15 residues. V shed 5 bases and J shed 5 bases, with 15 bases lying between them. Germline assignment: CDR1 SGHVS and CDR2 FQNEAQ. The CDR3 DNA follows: TGTGCCAGCAGCCTTACTTTAGACGGTACCGGGGAGCTGTTTTTT. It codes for CASSLTLDGTGELFF.

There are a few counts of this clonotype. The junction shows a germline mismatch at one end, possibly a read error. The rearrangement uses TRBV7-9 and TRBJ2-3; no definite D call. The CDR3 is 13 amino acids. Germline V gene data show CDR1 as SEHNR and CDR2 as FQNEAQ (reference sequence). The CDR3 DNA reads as TGTGCCAGCAGCCCCCCTGACACAGATACGCAGTGTTTT. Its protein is CASSPPDTDTQCF.

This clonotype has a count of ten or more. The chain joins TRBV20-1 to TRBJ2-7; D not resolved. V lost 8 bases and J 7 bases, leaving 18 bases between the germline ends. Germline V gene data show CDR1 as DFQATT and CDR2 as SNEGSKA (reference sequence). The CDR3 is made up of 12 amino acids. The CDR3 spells CSTRQVSVEQYF. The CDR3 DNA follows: TGCAGTACCCGCCAAGTCTCGGTGGAGCAGTACTTC.

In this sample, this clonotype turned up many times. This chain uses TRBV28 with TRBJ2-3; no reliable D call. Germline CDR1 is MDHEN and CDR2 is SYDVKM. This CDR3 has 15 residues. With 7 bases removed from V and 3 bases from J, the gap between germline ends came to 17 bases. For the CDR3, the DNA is TGTGCCAGCATCAAAGCAAGGCTAGGGACAGATACGCAGTATTTT. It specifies CASIKARLGTDTQYF.

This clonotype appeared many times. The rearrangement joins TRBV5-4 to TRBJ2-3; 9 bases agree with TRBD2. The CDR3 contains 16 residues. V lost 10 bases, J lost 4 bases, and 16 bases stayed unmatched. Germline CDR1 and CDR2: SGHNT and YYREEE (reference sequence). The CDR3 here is CAAETRGGGGADTQYF. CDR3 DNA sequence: TGTGCCGCGGAGACACGGGGCGGGGGGGGTGCAGATACGCAGTATTTT.

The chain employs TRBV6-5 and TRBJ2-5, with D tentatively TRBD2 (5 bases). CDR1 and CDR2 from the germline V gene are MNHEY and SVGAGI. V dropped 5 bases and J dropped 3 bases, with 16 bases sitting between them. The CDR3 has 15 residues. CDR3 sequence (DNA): TGTGCCAGCAGTGAGGTGGGGAAGGGAGAAGAGACCCAGTACTTC. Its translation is CASSEVGKGEETQYF.

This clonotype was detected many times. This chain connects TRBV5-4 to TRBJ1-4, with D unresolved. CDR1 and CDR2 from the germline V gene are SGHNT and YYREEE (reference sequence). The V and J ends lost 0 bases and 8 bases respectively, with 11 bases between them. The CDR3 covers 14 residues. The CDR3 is CASSLVSDREKLFF. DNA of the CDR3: TGTGCCAGCAGCTTGGTTTCGGACCGCGAAAAACTGTTTTTT.

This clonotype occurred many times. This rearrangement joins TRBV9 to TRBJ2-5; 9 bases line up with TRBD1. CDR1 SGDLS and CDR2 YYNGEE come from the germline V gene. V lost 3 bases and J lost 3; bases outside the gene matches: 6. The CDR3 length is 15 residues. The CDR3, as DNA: TGTGCCAGCAGCGCGGGACAGGGTACGGAAGAGACCCAGTACTTC. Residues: CASSAGQGTEETQYF. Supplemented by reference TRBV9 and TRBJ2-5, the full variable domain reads DSGVTQTPKHLITATGQRVTLRCSPRSGDLSVYWYQQSLDQGLQFLIQYYNGEERAKGNILERFSAQQFPDLHSELNLSSLELGDSALYFCASSAGQGTEETQYFGPGTRLLVL.

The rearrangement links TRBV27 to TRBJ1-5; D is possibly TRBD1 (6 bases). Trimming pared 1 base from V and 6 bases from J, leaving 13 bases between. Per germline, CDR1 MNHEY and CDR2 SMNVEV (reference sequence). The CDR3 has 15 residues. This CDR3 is CASSLYAGEGQPQHF. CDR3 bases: TGTGCCAGCAGTTTATACGCAGGGGAGGGTCAGCCCCAGCATTTT.

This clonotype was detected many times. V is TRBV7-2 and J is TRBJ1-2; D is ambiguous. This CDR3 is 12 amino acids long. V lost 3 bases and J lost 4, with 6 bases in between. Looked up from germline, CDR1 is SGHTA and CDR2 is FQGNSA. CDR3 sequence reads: CASSFYIYGYTF. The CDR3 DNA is TGTGCCAGCAGCTTTTATATCTATGGCTACACCTTC.

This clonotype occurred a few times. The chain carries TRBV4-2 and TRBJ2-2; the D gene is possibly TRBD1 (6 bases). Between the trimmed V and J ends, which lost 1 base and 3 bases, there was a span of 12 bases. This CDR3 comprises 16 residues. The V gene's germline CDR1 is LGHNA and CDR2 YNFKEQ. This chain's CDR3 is CASSQVGTTYTGELFF. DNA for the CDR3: TGTGCCAGCAGCCAAGTGGGGACAACCTACACCGGGGAGCTGTTTTTT.

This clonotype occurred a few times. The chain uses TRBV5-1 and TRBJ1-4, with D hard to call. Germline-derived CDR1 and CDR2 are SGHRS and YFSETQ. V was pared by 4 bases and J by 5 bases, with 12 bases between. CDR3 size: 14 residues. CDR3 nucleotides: TGCGCCAGCAGCCCGGCCCCAGGCAATGAAAAACTGTTTTTT. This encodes CASSPAPGNEKLFF. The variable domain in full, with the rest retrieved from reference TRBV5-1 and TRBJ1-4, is KAGVTQTPRYLIKTRGQQVTLSCSPISGHRSVSWYQQTPGQGLQFLFEYFSETQRNKGNFPGRFSGRQFSNSRSEMNVSTLELGDSALYLCASSPAPGNEKLFFGSGTQLSVL.

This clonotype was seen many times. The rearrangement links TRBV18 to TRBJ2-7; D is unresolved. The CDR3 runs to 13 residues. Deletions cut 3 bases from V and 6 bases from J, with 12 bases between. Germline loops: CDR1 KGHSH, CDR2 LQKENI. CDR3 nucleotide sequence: TGTGCCAGCTCACCGGCCCCCCTCCCCGAGCAGTACTTC. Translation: CASSPAPLPEQYF.

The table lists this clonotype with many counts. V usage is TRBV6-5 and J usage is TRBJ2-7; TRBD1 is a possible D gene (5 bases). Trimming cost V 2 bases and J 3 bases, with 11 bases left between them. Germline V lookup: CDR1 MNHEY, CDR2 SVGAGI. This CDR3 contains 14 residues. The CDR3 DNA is TGTGCCAGCAGTTACGTAGGCAGGGTCTACGAGCAGTACTTC. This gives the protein CASSYVGRVYEQYF.